This T cell receptor (beta chain) came from a study of blood T cell repertoires in COVID-19 (dated by TCRdb to 2018 to 2021). Regarding the complete study: The collaborator samples originated in the United States, Italy and Spain and spanned the acute and convalescent phases of COVID-19. Where available, HLA class I and class II types were taken from metadata supplied by the sample provider and were not determined by assay-based typing. A freely available public database, intended as a resource for researchers studying the immune response to SARS-CoV-2, is where the repertoires were released. Samples came from the ongoing ImmuneRACE study (first 160 participants) plus 1,254 subjects from 6 global collaborators. Nearly every sample came with metadata listing a de-identified subject ID, COVID-19 status, age in years and sex. The prospective study material was composed of cDNA or gDNA derived from T cells, B-cell-depleted T cells, or PBMCs. The dataset comprised deeply sampled blood TCRbeta repertoires from subjects exposed to, actively infected with, or recovered from COVID-19. Study-wide findings and limitations: How much clinical and demographic metadata was included differed by source and by participant, and the metadata was provided uncurated.

One collaborating source in Seattle enrolled patients during active infection and followed them longitudinally through the course of disease. The collaborating institutions used their own protocols to collect whole blood in K2EDTA tubes. Collaborator samples were shipped for TCRbeta analysis as frozen whole blood, isolated PBMCs, or DNA extracted from either sample type. Worth noting for this clone: There is no known antigen for this receptor. Base qualities are missing; no much larger clone stands one base away.

CDR1 and CDR2, looked up from the germline V gene, are MGHRA and YSYEKL. The germline ends are 26 bases apart after V is trimmed by 2 bases and J by 0 bases. The CDR3 runs 20 amino acids, cysteine and phenylalanine included. Only the CDR3 DNA is retained, 60 bases long and in frame from the first base. The immunoSEQ Assay, a bias-controlled multiplex PCR, was used to amplify TCRbeta CDR3 regions from genomic DNA. Under the source paper's analysis protocol: Within the assay, amplification of reference gene primers was used to estimate how many nucleated cells each sample contained. To quantify the absolute abundance of each unique TCRbeta CDR3 rearrangement, sequence reads were collapsed and filtered. For each sample, productive Simpson clonality was calculated as the square root of Simpson's diversity index over productive rearrangements. The clones in this table, taken by TCRdb from immuneACCESS, are in-frame only. Not every clone is retained; where verified, under half of the shortfall comes from an unresolved V gene, and the cause of the rest is unknown. The D gene and trimming were derived from the DNA, and the V and J assignments and clone size from that table. The sample profile shows 250,000 to 300,000 clones; 70% to 90% of them were found once. Roughly 13% of the sample belongs to the ten largest clones.

The V and J segments used are TRBV4-1 and TRBJ2-7; TRBD1 is perhaps the D gene, given 7 matching bases. The source is a woman in her seventies with COVID-19, enrolled during active disease. The material sequenced was peripheral blood. The CDR3 is CASSQLPAGAGGISSYEQYF. The nucleotide sequence reads TGCGCCAGCAGCCAACTCCCCGCCGGGGCAGGGGGGATTAGCTCCTACGAGCAGTACTTC.